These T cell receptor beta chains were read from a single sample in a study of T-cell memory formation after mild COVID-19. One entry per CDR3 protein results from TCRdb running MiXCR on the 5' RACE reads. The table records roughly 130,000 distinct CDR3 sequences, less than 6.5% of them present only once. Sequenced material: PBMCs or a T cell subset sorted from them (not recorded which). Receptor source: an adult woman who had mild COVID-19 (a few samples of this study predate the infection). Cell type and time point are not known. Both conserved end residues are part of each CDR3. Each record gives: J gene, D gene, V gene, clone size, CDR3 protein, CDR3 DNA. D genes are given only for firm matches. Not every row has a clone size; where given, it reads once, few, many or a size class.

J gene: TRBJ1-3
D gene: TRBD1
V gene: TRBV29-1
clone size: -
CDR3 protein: CSVEDVNRGTSGNTIYF
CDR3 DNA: TGCAGCGTTGAAGATGTTAACAGGGGGACTTCTGGAAACACCATATATTTT

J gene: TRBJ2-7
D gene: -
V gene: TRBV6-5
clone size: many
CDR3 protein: CASSRQDYSYEQYF
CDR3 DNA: TGTGCCAGCAGCCGACAGGACTACTCCTACGAGCAGTACTTC

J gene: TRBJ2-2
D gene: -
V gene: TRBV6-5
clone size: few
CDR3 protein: CASRYNTGELFF
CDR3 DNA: TGTGCCAGCAGATACAACACCGGGGAGCTGTTTTTT

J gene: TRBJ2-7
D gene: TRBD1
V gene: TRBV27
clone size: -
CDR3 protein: CASPGQESYEQYF
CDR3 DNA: TGTGCCAGCCCGGGACAGGAGTCCTACGAGCAGTACTTC

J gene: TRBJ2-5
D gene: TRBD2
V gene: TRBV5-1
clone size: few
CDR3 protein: CASSSGRGALETQYF
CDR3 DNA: TGCGCCAGCAGCTCCGGGAGGGGGGCCTTGGAGACCCAGTACTTC

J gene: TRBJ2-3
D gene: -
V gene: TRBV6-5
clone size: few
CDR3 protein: CASSFDGFTDTQYF
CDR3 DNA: TGTGCCAGCTCGTTTGACGGATTCACAGATACGCAGTATTTT

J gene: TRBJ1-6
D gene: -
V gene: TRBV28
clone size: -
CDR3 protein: CASRANSPLHF
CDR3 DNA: TGTGCCAGCAGGGCGAATTCACCCCTCCACTTT

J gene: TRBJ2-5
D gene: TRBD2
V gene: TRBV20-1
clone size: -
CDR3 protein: CSARGVREHPETQYF
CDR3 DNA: TGCAGTGCTAGGGGGGTGCGGGAGCATCCGGAGACCCAGTACTTC

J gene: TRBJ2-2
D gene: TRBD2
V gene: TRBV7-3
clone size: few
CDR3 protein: CASSDSPLAGGAGELFF
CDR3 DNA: TGTGCCAGCAGCGACTCCCCCCTAGCGGGAGGAGCCGGGGAGCTGTTTTTT

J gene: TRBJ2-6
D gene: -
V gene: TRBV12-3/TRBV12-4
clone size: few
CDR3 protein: CASSPLSGLTGANVLTF
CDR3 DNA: TGTGCCAGCAGCCCTCTATCAGGGCTAACTGGGGCCAACGTCCTGACTTTC

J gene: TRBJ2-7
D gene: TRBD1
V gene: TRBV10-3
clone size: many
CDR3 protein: CAISPGQGGEQYF
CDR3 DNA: TGTGCCATCAGTCCCGGACAGGGCGGCGAGCAGTACTTC

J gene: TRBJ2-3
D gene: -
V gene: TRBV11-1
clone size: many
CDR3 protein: CASSSAGIGKADTQYF
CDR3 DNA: TGTGCCAGCAGCTCCGCCGGGATAGGGAAGGCAGATACGCAGTATTTT

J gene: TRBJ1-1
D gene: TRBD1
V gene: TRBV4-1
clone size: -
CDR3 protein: CASSQDRTGAGRTEAFF
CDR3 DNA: TGCGCCAGCAGCCAAGATCGGACAGGGGCCGGCCGAACTGAAGCTTTCTTT

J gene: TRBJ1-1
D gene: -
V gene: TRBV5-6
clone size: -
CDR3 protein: CASSLGEGLTEAFF
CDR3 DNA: TGTGCCAGCAGCTTGGGAGAGGGGCTCACTGAAGCTTTCTTT

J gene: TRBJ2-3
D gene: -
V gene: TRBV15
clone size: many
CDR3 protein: CATSSSPRTDTQYF
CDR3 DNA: TGTGCCACCAGCAGCTCGCCCCGCACAGATACGCAGTATTTT

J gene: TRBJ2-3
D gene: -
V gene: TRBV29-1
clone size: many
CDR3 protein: CSVEGSGATDTQYF
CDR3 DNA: TGCAGCGTTGAAGGTAGCGGCGCAACAGATACGCAGTATTTT

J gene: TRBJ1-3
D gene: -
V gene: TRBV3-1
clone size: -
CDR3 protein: CASSQEGYQGGNTIYF
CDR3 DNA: TGTGCCAGCAGCCAAGAAGGGTATCAGGGAGGAAACACCATATATTTT

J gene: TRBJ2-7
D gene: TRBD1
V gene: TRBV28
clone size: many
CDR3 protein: CASSLLQGASEQYF
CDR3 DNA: TGTGCCAGCAGTCTACTTCAGGGGGCGAGCGAGCAGTACTTC

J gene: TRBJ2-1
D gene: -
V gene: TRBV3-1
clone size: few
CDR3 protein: CASSQSNNEQFF
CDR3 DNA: TGTGCCAGCAGCCAATCGAACAATGAGCAGTTCTTC

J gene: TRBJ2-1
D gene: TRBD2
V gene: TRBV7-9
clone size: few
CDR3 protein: CASSLGGLAGARFYNEQFF
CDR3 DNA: TGTGCCAGCAGCTTAGGGGGCCTAGCGGGAGCTCGGTTCTACAATGAGCAGTTCTTC

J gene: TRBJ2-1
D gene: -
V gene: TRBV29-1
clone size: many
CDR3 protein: CSAPDTNSYNEQFF
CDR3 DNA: TGCAGCGCTCCCGACACCAACTCCTACAATGAGCAGTTCTTC

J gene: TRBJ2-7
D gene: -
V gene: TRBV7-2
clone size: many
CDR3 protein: CASSFPGTYEQYF
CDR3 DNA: TGTGCCAGCAGCTTTCCCGGGACCTACGAGCAGTACTTC

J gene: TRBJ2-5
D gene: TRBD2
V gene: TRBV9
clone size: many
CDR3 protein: CASSVGAGVKETQYF
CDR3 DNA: TGTGCCAGCAGCGTAGGGGCGGGAGTCAAAGAGACCCAGTACTTC

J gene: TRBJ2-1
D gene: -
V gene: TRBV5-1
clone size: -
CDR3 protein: CASTLPLSFYNEQFF
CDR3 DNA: TGCGCCAGCACGTTGCCACTTTCCTTCTACAATGAGCAGTTCTTC

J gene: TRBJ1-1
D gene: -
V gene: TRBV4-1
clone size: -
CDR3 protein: CASSQDQGWAVREAFF
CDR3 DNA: TGCGCCAGCAGCCAAGATCAAGGATGGGCCGTGAGAGAAGCTTTCTTT

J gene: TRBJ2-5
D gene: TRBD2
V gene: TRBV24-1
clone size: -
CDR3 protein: CATSDSLWEGRETQYF
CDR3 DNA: TGTGCCACCAGTGATTCCCTCTGGGAGGGTCGGGAGACCCAGTACTTC

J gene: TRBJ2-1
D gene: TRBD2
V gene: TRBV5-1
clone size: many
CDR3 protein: CASNPSLGGEGEQFF
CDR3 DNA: TGCGCCAGCAACCCTTCTCTCGGCGGGGAGGGTGAGCAGTTCTTC

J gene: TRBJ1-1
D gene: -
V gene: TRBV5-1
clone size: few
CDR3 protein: CASTYRGASGNTEAFF
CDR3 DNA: TGCGCCAGCACCTACCGCGGGGCCTCGGGGAACACTGAAGCTTTCTTT

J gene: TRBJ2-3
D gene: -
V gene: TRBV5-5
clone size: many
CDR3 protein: CASSLAQGQGGGRQYF
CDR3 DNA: TGTGCCAGCAGCTTGGCCCAAGGACAGGGAGGGGGAAGGCAGTATTTT

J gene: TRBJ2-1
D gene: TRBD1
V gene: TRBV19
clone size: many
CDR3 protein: CASSRQGNSYNEQFF
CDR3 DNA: TGTGCCAGTAGTCGACAGGGCAACTCCTACAATGAGCAGTTCTTC

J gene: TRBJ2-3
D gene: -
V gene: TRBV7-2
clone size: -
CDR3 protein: CASIDPGARTDTQYF
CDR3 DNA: TGTGCCAGCATCGACCCGGGGGCTCGCACAGATACGCAGTATTTT

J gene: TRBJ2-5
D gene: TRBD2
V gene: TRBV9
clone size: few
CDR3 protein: CASSVEASGSRETQYF
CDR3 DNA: TGTGCCAGCAGCGTAGAGGCTAGCGGGAGCCGGGAGACCCAGTACTTC

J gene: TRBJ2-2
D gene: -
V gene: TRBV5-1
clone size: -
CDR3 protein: CASSLFGTGELFF
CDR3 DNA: TGCGCCAGCAGCTTGTTCGGGACCGGGGAGCTGTTTTTT

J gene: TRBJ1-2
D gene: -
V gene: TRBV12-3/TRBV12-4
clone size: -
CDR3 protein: CASSFGATSYGYTF
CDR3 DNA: TGTGCCAGCAGTTTTGGGGCCACATCCTATGGCTACACCTTC